These 22 T cell receptor beta chains came from one sample sequenced in a study of metastatic and nonmetastatic thyroid tumors. Each patient came to thyroid surgery without any prior treatment (of any kind). Via MiXCR, TCRdb re-called the PCR reads. The data contain 13,000 to 15,000 clones, 20% to 30% of them seen just once; the ten biggest clones take up about a tenth. The sequencing sample was made of tumor tissue. The receptors originated from a female donor with papillary thyroid cancer or a benign thyroid nodule (not recorded which). Some clones in this sample may be carry-over from other donors' samples.

This clone was picked up many times. A single base separates this from a much larger clone, so it may be a read error. The chain links TRBV11-2 to TRBJ2-7; perhaps D is TRBD1 or TRBD2 (5 bases each). Germline-derived CDR1 and CDR2 are SGHAT and FQNNGV. This CDR3 is 15 amino acids long. The CDR3 sequence is CTSSLEGSGRSEQYF. The CDR3 region has the DNA TGTACCAGCAGCTTAGAGGGGTCAGGGCGGTCCGAGCAGTACTTC.

Many counts were recorded for this clone. The rearrangement links TRBV20-1 to TRBJ2-3; 13 bases match TRBD2. The V and J ends lost 6 bases and 2 bases, in that order; junction bases with no gene match: 5. The CDR3 consists of 15 residues. Germline V lookup: CDR1 DFQATT, CDR2 SNEGSKA (reference sequence). CDR3 region: CSASGTSGNTDTQYF. The CDR3 DNA is TGCAGTGCCTCCGGGACTAGCGGGAACACAGATACGCAGTATTTT.

This clone was seen ten or more times. The chain couples TRBV20-1 to TRBJ2-7; possible D gene TRBD2, 5 bases. The CDR3 sequence is 14 residues long. V was shortened by 0 bases and J by 7 bases, with 16 bases between the two germline ends. CDR1 and CDR2 from the germline V gene are DFQATT and SNEGSKA (reference sequence). The CDR3 sequence is CSARDWRSLREQYF. CDR3 nucleotides: TGCAGTGCTAGAGATTGGAGGAGTTTAAGGGAGCAGTACTTC.

This chain joins TRBV13 and TRBJ2-3, with TRBD2 matching over 10 bases. With V trimmed by 5 bases and J by 5 bases, 13 bases remained unmatched. In germline, CDR1 is PRHDT, CDR2 FYEKMQ (reference sequence). This CDR3 contains 17 residues. DNA for the CDR3: TGTGCCAGCAGCCCCAGGGAGCGGGAGGGCTCTGTAGATACGCAGTATTTT. Amino acids: CASSPREREGSVDTQYF.

There are many counts of this clone. This sequence may be a read error, since a much larger clone differs from it by one base. This chain connects TRBV10-3 to TRBJ2-3; 7 positions match TRBD2. Germline CDR1 and CDR2: ENHRY and SYGVKD. This CDR3 is 13 amino acids long. The CDR3 sequence: CAITAGNTDTQCF. The CDR3 DNA is TGTGCCATCACAGCGGGAAACACAGATACGCAGTGTTTT.

This clone was found a few times. The chain links TRBV6-2 or TRBV6-3 to TRBJ2-2, with a possible D match to TRBD2 (6 bases). V was trimmed by 6 bases and J by 6 bases, leaving 14 bases between them. Germline CDR1 reads MNHEY; CDR2 reads SVGEGT. The CDR3 runs to 14 residues. The chain's CDR3 is CASRLAGMPGELFF. CDR3 in DNA: TGTGCCAGCAGACTAGCTGGTATGCCCGGGGAGCTGTTTTTT.

This rearrangement joins TRBV6-1 to TRBJ1-1; D gene ambiguous. Between the trimmed V and J ends, which lost 6 bases and 2 bases, there was a span of 7 bases. Germline loops: CDR1 MNHNS, CDR2 SASEGT. CDR3 size: 12 residues. CDR3 sequence (DNA): TGTGCCAGCAGCAAAGGAAACACTGAAGCTTTCTTT. Its translation: CASSKGNTEAFF.

Comment on this clone: The junction departs from germline at one end; a sequencing error may be responsible. V gene TRBV2 combines with J gene TRBJ1-5, with no clear D. The germline CDR1 and CDR2 sequences are SNHLY and FYNNEI. The CDR3 is made up of 13 amino acids. CDR3 residues: CASSGRVDHPQHF. CDR3 sequence (DNA): TGTGCCAGCAGTGGTAGGGTGGATCATCCCCAGCATTTT.

This clone has a handful of counts. The chain has TRBV25-1 and TRBJ2-2; 8 nucleotides align to TRBD2. V dropped 5 bases and J dropped 7; count of bases not matched to a gene: 27. The germline V gene encodes CDR1 MGHDK and CDR2 SYGVNS. This CDR3 has 21 residues. CDR3 DNA sequence: TGTGCCAGCAGTACCGGCTTCGGTTGGCTAGCGGGTAAGGCTGGGGACGGGGAGCTGTTTTTT. It encodes CASSTGFGWLAGKAGDGELFF.

The gene calls are TRBV19 and TRBJ2-7; unclear D gene. Germline loops: CDR1 LNHDA, CDR2 SQIVND (reference sequence). The CDR3 has 12 residues. V was cut by 4 bases and J by 6 bases, with 10 bases left in between. DNA of the CDR3: TGTGCCAGTAGTAACGCGGCCCTCGAGCAGTACTTC. Its protein product is CASSNAALEQYF.

This sequence joins TRBV20-1 and TRBJ1-6, with 8 bases matching TRBD1. Germline lookup yields CDR1 DFQATT and CDR2 SNEGSKA (reference sequence). Losses at the gene ends were 5 bases for V and 10 bases for J; bases not matched to a gene: 10. The CDR3 runs 14 residues. The DNA for the CDR3 is TGCAGTGCTCCCGCCGGGACAGGATGGTCACCCCTCCACTTT. The encoded protein is CSAPAGTGWSPLHF.

This clone has just a few counts. V is TRBV12-3 or TRBV12-4 and J is TRBJ1-6, with 9 bases lining up with TRBD1. Trimming cost V 6 bases and J 11 bases; bases outside gene matches: 11. The CDR3 has 15 residues. The CDR3: CASSPWDRENAPLHF. The CDR3 DNA reads TGTGCCAGCAGCCCGTGGGACAGGGAAAACGCACCCCTCCACTTT.

By share, this clone ranks as medium-sized. The same CDR3 arises from other DNA sequences in this sample as well. This sequence joins TRBV6-1 and TRBJ1-2; maybe TRBD1 (6 bases). Trimming left V 5 bases short and J 2 bases short, with 9 bases between. The germline CDR1 and CDR2 sequences are MNHNS and SASEGT. The length of the CDR3 is 13 residues. The CDR3 loop is CASSPGANYGYTF. The CDR3 DNA reads as TGTGCCAGCAGTCCAGGGGCGAACTATGGCTACACCTTC.

The chain employs TRBV20-1 and TRBJ2-3; maybe TRBD2 (5 bases). This CDR3 spans 14 amino acids. Germline V gene sequence: CDR1 DFQATT, CDR2 SNEGSKA (reference sequence). The V end lost 3 bases, the J end lost 4 bases, and 14 bases lay between the germline ends. As DNA, the CDR3 is TGCAGTGCTAGGCCCAACGGTAGCGCAGATACGCAGTATTTT. Its translation is CSARPNGSADTQYF.

V is TRBV2 and J is TRBJ1-1, with TRBD1 matching 12 bases. The CDR3 is 15 amino acids. The germline gives CDR1 SNHLY, CDR2 FYNNEI. V gave up 3 bases and J gave up 2 bases; unmatched junction bases: 1. CDR3 loop: CASSEGQGANTEAFF. CDR3 DNA: TGTGCCAGCAGTGAGGGACAGGGGGCCAACACTGAAGCTTTCTTT. Filled out from reference TRBV2 and TRBJ1-1, the complete variable domain reads EPEVTQTPSHQVTQMGQEVILRCVPISNHLYFYWYRQILGQKVEFLVSFYNNEISEKSEIFDDQFSVERPDGSNFTLKIRSTKLEDSAMYFCASSEGQGANTEAFFGQGTRLTVV.

This clone appeared many times. This rearrangement joins TRBV20-1 to TRBJ2-2; D possibly corresponds to TRBD2 (6 bases). The CDR3 loop spans 11 amino acids. With 6 bases removed from V and 7 bases from J, the gap between germline ends came to 9 bases. The germline V gene has CDR1 DFQATT and CDR2 SNEGSKA (reference sequence). CDR3 sequence reads: CSALAGGELFF. The DNA for the CDR3 is TGCAGTGCACTAGCAGGCGGGGAGCTGTTTTTT.

This clone was found a few times. Mismatch with germline at one junction end may stem from a read error. The J gene is TRBJ2-2, the V gene TRBV6-1; no clear D. CDR3 size: 14 residues. Looked up from germline, CDR1 is MNHNS and CDR2 is SASEGT. The CDR3 nucleotides are TGTGCCATCCCCCCCCTGGGTGACTCCGGTGAGCTGTTTTTT. Protein product: CAIPPLGDSGELFF.

This clone was seen at least ten times. The chain uses TRBV9 and TRBJ2-1; 9 nucleotides agree with TRBD2. V dropped 0 bases and J dropped 4; count of bases not matched to a gene: 8. From germline, CDR1 is SGDLS and CDR2 YYNGEE. The CDR3 sequence is 17 residues long. This CDR3 is CASSVGQEGLAYNEQFF. For the CDR3, the DNA is TGTGCCAGCAGCGTAGGGCAGGAGGGACTAGCTTACAATGAGCAGTTCTTC.

The chain has TRBV30 and TRBJ1-2, with D perhaps TRBD1 (5 bases). V shed 4 bases and J shed 3 bases, with 12 bases lying between them. The germline V gene has CDR1 GTSNPN and CDR2 SVGIG (reference sequence). The CDR3 sequence is 13 residues long. The CDR3 DNA sequence: TGTGCCTGGAACAGGCCCCCCGACTATGGCTACACCTTC. Its protein is CAWNRPPDYGYTF.

In its sample, this clone ranks as medium-sized. V gene TRBV28 combines with J gene TRBJ1-2, with TRBD1 matching over 10 bases. CDR1 is MDHEN and CDR2 is SYDVKM in the germline V gene. Unmatched junction bases numbered 12, after V lost 4 bases and J lost 4 bases. The CDR3 totals 17 residues. The CDR3 DNA reads as TGTGCCAGCAGTTCCAAAACGGGACAGGGGAGGATCTATGGCTACACCTTC. This translates into CASSSKTGQGRIYGYTF.

Ten or more counts support this clone. This rearrangement joins TRBV5-8 to TRBJ2-1; 10 bases are a match to TRBD1. The CDR3 extends over 15 amino acids. CDR1 and CDR2 from the germline V gene are SGHTS and YDEGEE. Losses at the gene ends were 4 bases for V and 10 bases for J; bases not matched to a gene: 11. CDR3 in amino acids: CASSISGTGVREQFF. The CDR3 nucleotides read TGTGCCAGCAGCATCTCCGGGACAGGGGTACGAGAGCAGTTCTTC.

This clone has just one count. This chain's CDR3 is CASSSRSSVETQYF. The DNA of the CDR3 is TGTGCCAGCAGCTCTAGGTCGTCAGTAGAGACCCAGTACTTC. The V and J genes are TRBV7-2 and TRBJ2-5; no clear D gene. Germline assignment: CDR1 SGHTA and CDR2 FQGNSA. This CDR3 region has 14 residues. V shed 4 bases and J shed 4 bases, with 13 bases lying between them.